This T cell receptor (beta chain) was captured by sequencing in a study of PD-L1 blockade in urothelial cancer. Study overall: In 2014, patients got going on atezolizumab, taking 1,200 mg intravenously every 3 weeks.

Described time point: pretreatment peripheral blood. Only in-frame clones appear in the TCRdb table, and some are missing; sequencing was by immunoSEQ multiplex PCR. The repertoire holds more than 55,000 clones, 81% seen once, with 5.7% in the top ten. The starting material was PBMCs, obtained around atezolizumab (anti-PD-L1) treatment. This sequence originates from a man aged 65 to 85 with urothelial cancer.

DNA of the CDR3: TGTGCCAGCAGCCTCACTAGCGGGAGCTCCTACGAGCAGTACTTC. It translates to CASSLTSGSSYEQYF. V gene TRBV4-2 combines with J gene TRBJ2-7; the match to TRBD2 covers 11 bases. The V segment lost 4 bases and the J segment 0 bases; nucleotides outside the gene matches: 2. CDR3 length: 15 amino acids. Germline lookup yields CDR1 LGHNA and CDR2 YNFKEQ.